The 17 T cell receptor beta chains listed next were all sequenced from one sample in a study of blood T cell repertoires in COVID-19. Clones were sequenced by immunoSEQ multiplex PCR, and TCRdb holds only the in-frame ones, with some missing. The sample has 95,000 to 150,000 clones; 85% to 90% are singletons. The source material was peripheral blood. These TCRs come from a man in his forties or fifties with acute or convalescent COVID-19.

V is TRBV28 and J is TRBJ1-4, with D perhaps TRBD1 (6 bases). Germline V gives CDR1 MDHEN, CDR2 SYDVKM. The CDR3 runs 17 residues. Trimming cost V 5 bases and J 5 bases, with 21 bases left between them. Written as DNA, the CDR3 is TGTGCCAGCAGTACCCCAGGGAGGGGGGACCTAAATGAAAAACTGTTTTTT. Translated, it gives CASSTPGRGDLNEKLFF. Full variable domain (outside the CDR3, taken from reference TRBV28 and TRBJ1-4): DVKVTQSSRYLVKRTGEKVFLECVQDMDHENMFWYRQDPGLGLRLIYFSYDVKMKEKGDIPEGYSVSREKKERFSLILESASTNQTSMYLCASSTPGRGDLNEKLFFGSGTQLSVL.

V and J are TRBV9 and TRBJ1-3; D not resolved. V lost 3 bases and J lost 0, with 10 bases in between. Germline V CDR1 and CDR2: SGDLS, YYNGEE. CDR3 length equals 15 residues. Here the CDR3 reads CASSGRGISGNTIYF. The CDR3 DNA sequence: TGTGCCAGCAGCGGGAGAGGGATCTCTGGAAACACCATATATTTT.

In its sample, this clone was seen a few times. CDR3 amino acids: CASSAQGGATNTGELFF. DNA for the CDR3: TGCGCCAGCTCGGCCCAAGGGGGGGCTACGAACACCGGGGAGCTGTTTTTT. The V call is TRBV5-1, the J call TRBJ2-2, with TRBD2 as a possible D gene (7 bases). Per the germline V gene, CDR1 is SGHRS and CDR2 is YFSETQ. This CDR3 comprises 17 residues. The V and J ends lost 7 bases and 0 bases respectively, with 19 bases between them. The whole variable domain, remainder taken from reference TRBV5-1 and TRBJ2-2, is KAGVTQTPRYLIKTRGQQVTLSCSPISGHRSVSWYQQTPGQGLQFLFEYFSETQRNKGNFPGRFSGRQFSNSRSEMNVSTLELGDSALYLCASSAQGGATNTGELFFGEGSRLTVL.

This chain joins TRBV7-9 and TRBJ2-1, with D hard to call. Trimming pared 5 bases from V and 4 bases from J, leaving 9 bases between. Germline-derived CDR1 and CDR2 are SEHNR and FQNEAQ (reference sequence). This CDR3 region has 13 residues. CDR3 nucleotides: TGTGCCAGCAGCCTAACAGAGTACAATGAGCAGTTCTTC. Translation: CASSLTEYNEQFF.

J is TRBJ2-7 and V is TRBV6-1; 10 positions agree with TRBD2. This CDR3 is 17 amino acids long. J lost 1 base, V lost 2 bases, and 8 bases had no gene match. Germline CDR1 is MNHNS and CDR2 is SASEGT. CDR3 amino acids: CASSERASGSYSYEQYF. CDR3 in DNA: TGTGCCAGCAGTGAAAGGGCTAGCGGGAGTTATTCCTACGAGCAGTACTTC.

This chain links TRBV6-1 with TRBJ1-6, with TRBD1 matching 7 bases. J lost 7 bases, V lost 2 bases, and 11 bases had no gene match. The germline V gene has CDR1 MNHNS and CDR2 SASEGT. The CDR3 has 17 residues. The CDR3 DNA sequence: TGTGCCAGCAGTGAATCCTACGGCAGGGGGTTGAATTCACCCCTCCACTTT. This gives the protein CASSESYGRGLNSPLHF.

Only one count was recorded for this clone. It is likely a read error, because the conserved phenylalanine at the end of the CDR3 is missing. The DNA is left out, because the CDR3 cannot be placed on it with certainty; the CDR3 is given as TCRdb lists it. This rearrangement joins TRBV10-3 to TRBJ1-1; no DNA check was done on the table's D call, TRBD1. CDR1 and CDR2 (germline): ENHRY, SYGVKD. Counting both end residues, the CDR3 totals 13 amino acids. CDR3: CAISASAAGNSTV.

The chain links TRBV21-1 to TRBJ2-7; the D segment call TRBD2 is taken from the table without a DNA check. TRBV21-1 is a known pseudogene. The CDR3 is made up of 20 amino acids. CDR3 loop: CASSKIGGVTAGAPSYEQYF. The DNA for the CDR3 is TGTGCCAGCAGCAAAATCGGGGGGGTCACTGCGGGAGCCCCCTCCTACGAGCAGTACTTC.

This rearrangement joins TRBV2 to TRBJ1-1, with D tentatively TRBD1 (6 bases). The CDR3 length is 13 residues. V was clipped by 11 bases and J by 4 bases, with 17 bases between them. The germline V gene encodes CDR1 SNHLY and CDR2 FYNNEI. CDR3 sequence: CAPGGQGTTEAFF. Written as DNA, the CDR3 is TGTGCCCCCGGGGGGCAGGGGACCACTGAAGCTTTCTTT.

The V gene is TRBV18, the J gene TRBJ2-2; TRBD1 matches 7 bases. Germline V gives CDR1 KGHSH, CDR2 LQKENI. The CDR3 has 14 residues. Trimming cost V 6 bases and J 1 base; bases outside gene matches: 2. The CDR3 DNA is TGTGCCAGCTCCCACAGGGGGAACACCGGGGAGCTGTTTTTT. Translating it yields CASSHRGNTGELFF.

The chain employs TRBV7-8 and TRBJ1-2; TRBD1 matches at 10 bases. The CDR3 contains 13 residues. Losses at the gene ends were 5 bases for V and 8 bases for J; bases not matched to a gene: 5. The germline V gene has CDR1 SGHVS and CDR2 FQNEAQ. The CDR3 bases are TGTGCCAGCAGCGAGACAGGGGGCGGGGGCTACACCTTC. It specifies CASSETGGGGYTF.

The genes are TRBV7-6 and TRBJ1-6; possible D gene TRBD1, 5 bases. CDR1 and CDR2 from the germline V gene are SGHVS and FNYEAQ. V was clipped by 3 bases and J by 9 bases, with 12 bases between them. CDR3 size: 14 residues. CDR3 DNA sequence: TGTGCCAGCAGCTTCGGGGGGATAGGTTCACCCCTCCACTTT. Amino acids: CASSFGGIGSPLHF.

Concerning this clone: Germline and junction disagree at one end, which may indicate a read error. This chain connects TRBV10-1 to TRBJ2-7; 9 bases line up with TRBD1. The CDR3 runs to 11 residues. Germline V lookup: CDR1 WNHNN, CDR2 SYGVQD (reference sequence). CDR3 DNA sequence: TGCGCCAGCATCAACTTGGGACAGGGCGACTTC. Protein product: CASINLGQGDF.

CDR3 sequence (DNA): TGTGCCTGGAGTGGGGACAGGGGCACTGACGAGCAGTACTTC. As protein: CAWSGDRGTDEQYF. The chain couples TRBV30 to TRBJ2-7, with 10 bases fitting TRBD1. Losses at the gene ends were 1 base for V and 5 bases for J; bases not matched to a gene: 5. This CDR3 is built from 14 residues. CDR1 and CDR2 (germline): GTSNPN, SVGIG (reference sequence).

Here the CDR3 reads CASSYSPQLIYNEQFF. The CDR3, as DNA: TGTGCCAGCAGTTACTCACCACAACTAATTTACAATGAGCAGTTCTTC. The chain carries TRBV6-6 and TRBJ2-1; D not resolved. This CDR3 is built from 16 residues. CDR1 is MNHNY and CDR2 is SVGAGI in the germline V gene (reference sequence). V was trimmed by 0 bases and J by 4 bases, leaving 13 bases between them.

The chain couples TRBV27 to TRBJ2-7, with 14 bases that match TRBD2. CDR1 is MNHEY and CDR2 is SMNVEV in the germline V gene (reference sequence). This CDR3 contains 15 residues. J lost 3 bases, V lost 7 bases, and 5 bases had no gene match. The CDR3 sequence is CASTRLAGGVYEQYF. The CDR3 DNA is TGTGCCAGCACCAGACTAGCGGGAGGGGTCTACGAGCAGTACTTC.

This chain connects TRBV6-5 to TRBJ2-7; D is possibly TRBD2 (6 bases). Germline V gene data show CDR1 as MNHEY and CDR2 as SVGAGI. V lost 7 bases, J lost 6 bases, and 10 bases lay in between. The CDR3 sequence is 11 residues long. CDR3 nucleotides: TGTGCCAGCACCATCGGGGGCGAGCAGTACTTC. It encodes CASTIGGEQYF.